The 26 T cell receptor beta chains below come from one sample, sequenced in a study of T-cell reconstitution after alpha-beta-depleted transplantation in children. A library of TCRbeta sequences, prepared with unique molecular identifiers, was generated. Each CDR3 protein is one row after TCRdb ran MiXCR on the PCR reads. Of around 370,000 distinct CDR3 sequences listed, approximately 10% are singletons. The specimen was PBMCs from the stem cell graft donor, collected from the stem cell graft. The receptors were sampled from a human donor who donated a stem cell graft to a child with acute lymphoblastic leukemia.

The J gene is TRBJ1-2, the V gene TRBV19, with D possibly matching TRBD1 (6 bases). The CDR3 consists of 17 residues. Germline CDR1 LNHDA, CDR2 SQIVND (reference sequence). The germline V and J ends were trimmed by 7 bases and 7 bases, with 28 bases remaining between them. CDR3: CASTKRGARGSHFGYTF. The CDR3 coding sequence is TGTGCCAGTACGAAGCGGGGCGCGAGGGGGTCTCACTTTGGCTACACCTTC.

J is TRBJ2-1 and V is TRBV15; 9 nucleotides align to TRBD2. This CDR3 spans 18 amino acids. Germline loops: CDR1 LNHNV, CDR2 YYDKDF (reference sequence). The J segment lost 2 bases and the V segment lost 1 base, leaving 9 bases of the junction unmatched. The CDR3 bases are TGTGCCACCAGCAGAGTAGGGTGGCGGGAGGGGCCCTACAATGAGCAGTTCTTC. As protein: CATSRVGWREGPYNEQFF.

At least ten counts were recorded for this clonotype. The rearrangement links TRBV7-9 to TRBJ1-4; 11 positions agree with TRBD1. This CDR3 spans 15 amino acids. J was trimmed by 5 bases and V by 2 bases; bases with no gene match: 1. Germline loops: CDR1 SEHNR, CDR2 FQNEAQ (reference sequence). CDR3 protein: CASSLRDRGNEKLFF. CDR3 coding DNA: TGTGCCAGCAGCTTAAGGGACAGGGGGAATGAAAAACTGTTTTTT. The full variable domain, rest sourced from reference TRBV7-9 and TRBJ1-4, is DTGVSQNPRHKITKRGQNVTFRCDPISEHNRLYWYRQTLGQGPEFLTYFQNEAQLEKSRLLSDRFSAERPKGSFSTLEIQRTEQGDSAMYLCASSLRDRGNEKLFFGSGTQLSVL.

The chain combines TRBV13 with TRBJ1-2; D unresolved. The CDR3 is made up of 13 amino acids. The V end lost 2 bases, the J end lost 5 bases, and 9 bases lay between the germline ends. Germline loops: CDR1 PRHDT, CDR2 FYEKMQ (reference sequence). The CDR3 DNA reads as TGTGCCAGCAGCTTACCGCCCCAGTATGGCTACACCTTC. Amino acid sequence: CASSLPPQYGYTF.

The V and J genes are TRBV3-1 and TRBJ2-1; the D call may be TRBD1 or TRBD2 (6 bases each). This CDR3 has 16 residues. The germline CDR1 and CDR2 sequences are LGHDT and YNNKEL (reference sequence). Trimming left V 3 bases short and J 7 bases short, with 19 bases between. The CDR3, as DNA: TGTGCCAGCAGCCAGTCACGTCGGGAGAGGGGGAATGAGCAGTTCTTC. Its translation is CASSQSRRERGNEQFF.

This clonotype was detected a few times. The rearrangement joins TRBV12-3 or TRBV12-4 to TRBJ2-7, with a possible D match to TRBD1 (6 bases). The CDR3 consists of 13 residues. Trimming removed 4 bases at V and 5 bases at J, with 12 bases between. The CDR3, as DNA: TGTGCCAGCAGTTCGGCAGGGGTCCACGAGCAGTACTTC. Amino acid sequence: CASSSAGVHEQYF.

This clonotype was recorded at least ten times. The CDR3 loop is CASSLRRERRVNIQYF. DNA of the CDR3: TGTGCCAGCAGCTTACGACGGGAGCGAAGAGTAAACATTCAGTACTTC. This chain connects TRBV11-2 to TRBJ2-4; D is possibly TRBD2 (6 bases). This CDR3 is built from 16 residues. In germline, CDR1 is SGHAT, CDR2 FQNNGV. Trimming stripped 2 bases from V and 6 bases from J, with 17 bases between.

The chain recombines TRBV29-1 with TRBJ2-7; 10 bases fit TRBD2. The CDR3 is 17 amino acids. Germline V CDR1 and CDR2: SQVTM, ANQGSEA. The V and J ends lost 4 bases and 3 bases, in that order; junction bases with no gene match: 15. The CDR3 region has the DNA TGCAGCGTTGCCGGTTTCGAAACTAGCGGGGTCATCTACGAGCAGTACTTC. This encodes CSVAGFETSGVIYEQYF.

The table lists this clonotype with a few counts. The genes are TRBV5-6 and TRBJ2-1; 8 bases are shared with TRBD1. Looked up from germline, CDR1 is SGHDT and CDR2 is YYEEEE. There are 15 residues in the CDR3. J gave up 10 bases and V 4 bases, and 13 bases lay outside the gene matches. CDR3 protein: CASSPPDRVQSEQFF. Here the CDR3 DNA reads TGTGCCAGCAGCCCACCGGACAGGGTTCAATCCGAGCAGTTCTTC.

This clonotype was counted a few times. In nucleotides, the CDR3 is TGCAGCGTAAGAACTAGTGACGAGCAGTACTTC. Protein: CSVRTSDEQYF. This sequence joins TRBV29-1 and TRBJ2-7; D perhaps matches TRBD2 (5 bases). Trimming shortened V by 6 bases and J by 5 bases, and 11 bases separated the two germline ends. CDR1 is SQVTM and CDR2 is ANQGSEA in the germline V gene. This CDR3 has 11 amino acids.

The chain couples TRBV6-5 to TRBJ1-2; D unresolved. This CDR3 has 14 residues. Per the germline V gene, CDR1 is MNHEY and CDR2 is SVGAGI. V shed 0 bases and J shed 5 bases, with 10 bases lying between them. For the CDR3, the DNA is TGTGCCAGCAGTTACTCTCTATCGGGTTATGGCTACACCTTC. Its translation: CASSYSLSGYGYTF.

The CDR3 nucleotides are TGCGCCAGCAGCCCCCCCGAGCTAGCGCTACCTCGGGAGCAGTTCTTC. Encoded protein: CASSPPELALPREQFF. The genes are TRBV5-1 and TRBJ2-1, with TRBD2 as a possible D gene (6 bases). V was shortened by 4 bases and J by 10 bases, with 24 bases between the two germline ends. The CDR3 runs 16 residues. The germline V gene encodes CDR1 SGHRS and CDR2 YFSETQ.

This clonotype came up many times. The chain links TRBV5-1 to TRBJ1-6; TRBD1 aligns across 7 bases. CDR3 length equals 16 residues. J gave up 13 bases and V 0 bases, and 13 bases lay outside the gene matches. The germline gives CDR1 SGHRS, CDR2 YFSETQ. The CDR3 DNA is TGCGCCAGCAGCTTGGCCTCGACAGGGACATTGGCGCCCCTCCACTTT. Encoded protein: CASSLASTGTLAPLHF.

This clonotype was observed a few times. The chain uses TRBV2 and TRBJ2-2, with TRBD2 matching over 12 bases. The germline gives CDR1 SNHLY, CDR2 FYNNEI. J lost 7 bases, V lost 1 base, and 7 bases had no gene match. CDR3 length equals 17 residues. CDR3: CASSEELAGGPLGELFF. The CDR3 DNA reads TGTGCCAGCAGTGAAGAGCTAGCGGGAGGGCCGCTCGGGGAGCTGTTTTTT.

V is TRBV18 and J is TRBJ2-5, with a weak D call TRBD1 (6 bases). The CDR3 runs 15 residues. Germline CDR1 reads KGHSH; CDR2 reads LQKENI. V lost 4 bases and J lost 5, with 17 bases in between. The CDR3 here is CASSLTGPPRETQYF. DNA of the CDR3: TGTGCCAGCTCACTCACAGGGCCCCCACGGGAGACCCAGTACTTC.

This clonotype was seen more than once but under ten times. CDR3 in DNA: TGTGCCAGCAGTTACGGACAGAAGAACACTGAAGCTTTCTTT. It specifies CASSYGQKNTEAFF. This sequence joins TRBV6-2 or TRBV6-3 and TRBJ1-1; D perhaps matches TRBD1 (6 bases). The V and J ends lost 2 bases and 1 base respectively, with 8 bases between them. In germline, CDR1 is MNHEY, CDR2 SVGEGT. The CDR3 contains 14 residues.

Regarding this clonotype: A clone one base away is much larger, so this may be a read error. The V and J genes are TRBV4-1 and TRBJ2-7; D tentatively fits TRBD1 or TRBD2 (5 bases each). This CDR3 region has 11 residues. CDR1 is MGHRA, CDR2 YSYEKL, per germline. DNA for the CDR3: TGCGCCGGCAGCCGGGACGGAGAGTGGTACTTC. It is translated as CAGSRDGEWYF.

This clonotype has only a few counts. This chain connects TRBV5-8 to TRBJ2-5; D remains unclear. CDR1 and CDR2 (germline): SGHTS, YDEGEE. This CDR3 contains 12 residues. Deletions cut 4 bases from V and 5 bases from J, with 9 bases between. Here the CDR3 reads CASSPTAETQYF. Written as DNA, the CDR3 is TGTGCCAGCAGCCCTACGGCTGAGACCCAGTACTTC.

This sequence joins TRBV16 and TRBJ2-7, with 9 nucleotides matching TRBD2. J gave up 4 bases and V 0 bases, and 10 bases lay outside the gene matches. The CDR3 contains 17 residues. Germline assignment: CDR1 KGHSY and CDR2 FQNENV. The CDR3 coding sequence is TGTGCCAGCAGCCAATCTAGCGGGAGAGTTCGAGGATACGAGCAGTACTTC. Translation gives CASSQSSGRVRGYEQYF.

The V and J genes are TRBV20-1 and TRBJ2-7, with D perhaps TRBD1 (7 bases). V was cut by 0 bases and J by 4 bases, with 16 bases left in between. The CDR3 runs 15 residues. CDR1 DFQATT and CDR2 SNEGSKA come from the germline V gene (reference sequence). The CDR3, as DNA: TGCAGTGCTAGAGATCGGACAGGTAGCGGATACGAGCAGTACTTC. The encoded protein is CSARDRTGSGYEQYF.

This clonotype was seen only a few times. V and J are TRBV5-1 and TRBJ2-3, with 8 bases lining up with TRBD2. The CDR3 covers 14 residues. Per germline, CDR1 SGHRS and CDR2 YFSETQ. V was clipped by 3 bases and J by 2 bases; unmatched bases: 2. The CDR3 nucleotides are TGCGCCAGCAGCTATAGCGGGGTCACAGATACGCAGTATTTT. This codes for CASSYSGVTDTQYF. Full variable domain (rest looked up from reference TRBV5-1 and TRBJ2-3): KAGVTQTPRYLIKTRGQQVTLSCSPISGHRSVSWYQQTPGQGLQFLFEYFSETQRNKGNFPGRFSGRQFSNSRSEMNVSTLELGDSALYLCASSYSGVTDTQYFGPGTRLTVL.

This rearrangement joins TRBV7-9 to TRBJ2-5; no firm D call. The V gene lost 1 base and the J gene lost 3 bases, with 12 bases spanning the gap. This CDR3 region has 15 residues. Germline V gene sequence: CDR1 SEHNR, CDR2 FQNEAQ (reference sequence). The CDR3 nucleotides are TGTGCCAGCAGCTTAGAGGCGGTGTCAGAAGAGACCCAGTACTTC. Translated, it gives CASSLEAVSEETQYF. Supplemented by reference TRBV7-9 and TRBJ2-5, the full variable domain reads DTGVSQNPRHKITKRGQNVTFRCDPISEHNRLYWYRQTLGQGPEFLTYFQNEAQLEKSRLLSDRFSAERPKGSFSTLEIQRTEQGDSAMYLCASSLEAVSEETQYFGPGTRLLVL.

In DNA, the CDR3 is TGCAGTTCTCGGGGGGATGAGCAGTTCTTC. This gives the protein CSSRGDEQFF. This sequence joins TRBV20-1 and TRBJ2-1, with 7 bases fitting TRBD2. The CDR3 contains 10 residues. Germline lookup yields CDR1 DFQATT and CDR2 SNEGSKA (reference sequence). The J segment lost 8 bases and the V segment lost 8 bases, leaving 3 bases of the junction unmatched.

The CDR3 nucleotides are TGTGCCAGCAGCGTAGCTTGGGGGAGCACAGATACGCAGTATTTT. Translation: CASSVAWGSTDTQYF. The gene calls are TRBV9 and TRBJ2-3, with D perhaps given as TRBD1 or TRBD2 (5 bases each). The V gene's germline CDR1 is SGDLS and CDR2 YYNGEE. CDR3 length: 15 residues. Deletions cut 0 bases from V and 0 bases from J, with 8 bases between.

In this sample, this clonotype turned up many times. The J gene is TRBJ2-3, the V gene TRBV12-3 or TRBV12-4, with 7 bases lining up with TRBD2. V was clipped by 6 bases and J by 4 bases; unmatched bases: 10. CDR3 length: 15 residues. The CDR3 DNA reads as TGTGCCAGCAGCCCTCCGGGGAGGGCCGCAGATACGCAGTATTTT. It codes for CASSPPGRAADTQYF.

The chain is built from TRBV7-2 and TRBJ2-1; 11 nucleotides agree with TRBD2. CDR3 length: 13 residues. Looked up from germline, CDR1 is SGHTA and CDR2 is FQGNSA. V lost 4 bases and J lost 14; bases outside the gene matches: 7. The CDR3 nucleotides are TGTGCCAGCAGCTCATACCGACTAGCGGGAAAGTTCTTC. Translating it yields CASSSYRLAGKFF. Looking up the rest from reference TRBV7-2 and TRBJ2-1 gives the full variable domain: GAGVSQSPSNKVTEKGKDVELRCDPISGHTALYWYRQSLGQGLEFLIYFQGNSAPDKSGLPSDRFSAERTGGSVSTLTIQRTQQEDSAVYLCASSSYRLAGKFFGPGTRLTVL.